The clone carrying this TCR beta chain came up a few times. Its matching antigen is unknown. In building TCR beta libraries, iRepertoire HTBI primers were used together with Arm-PCR of CDR3 regions. TCRdb itself ran the multiplex PCR reads through MiXCR, one entry per CDR3 protein. The sample carries roughly 510,000 distinct CDR3 sequences, more than 15% recorded once. This sample is part of a study of regulatory T cells in long-lasting Graves disease. General study points: Persistent disease showed a preference for TRBV28, TRBJ1-2 and TRBJ2-5.

The germline CDR1 and CDR2 sequences are SGDLS and YYNGEE. V was clipped by 3 bases and J by 3 bases, with 13 bases between them. This CDR3 has 14 residues. Time point specified: newly diagnosed GD, antithyroid drugs for less than 3 months. PBMC RNA served as the TCR library source. These data also featured in a second study, about T cells in Graves' hyperthyroidism and ophthalmopathy. Turning to that study: It was uncontrolled infection, other autoimmune disease, pregnancy or lactation that excluded patients.

This TCR came from a man between 18 and 29 years old with Graves disease. The chain is built from TRBV9 and TRBJ2-7, with D possibly TRBD2 on 5 matching bases. The sample consisted of peripheral blood mononuclear cells (PBMCs), taken at new diagnosis, from a patient treated with antithyroid drugs. This chain's CDR3 is CASSGLAGHYEQYF. CDR3 bases: TGTGCCAGCAGCGGACTGGCGGGCCACTACGAGCAGTACTTC. Full variable domain (rest looked up from reference TRBV9 and TRBJ2-7): DSGVTQTPKHLITATGQRVTLRCSPRSGDLSVYWYQQSLDQGLQFLIQYYNGEERAKGNILERFSAQQFPDLHSELNLSSLELGDSALYFCASSGLAGHYEQYFGPGTRLTVT.